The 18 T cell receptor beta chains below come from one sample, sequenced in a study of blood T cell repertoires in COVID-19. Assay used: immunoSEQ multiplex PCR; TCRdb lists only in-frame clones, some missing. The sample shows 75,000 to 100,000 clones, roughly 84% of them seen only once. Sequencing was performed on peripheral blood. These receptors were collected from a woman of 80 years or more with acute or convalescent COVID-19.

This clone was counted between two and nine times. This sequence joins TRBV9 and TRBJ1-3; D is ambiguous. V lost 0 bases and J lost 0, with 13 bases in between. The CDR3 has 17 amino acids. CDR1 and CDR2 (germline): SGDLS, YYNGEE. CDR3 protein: CASSVVGGSLSGNTIYF. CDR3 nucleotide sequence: TGTGCCAGCAGCGTAGTAGGCGGAAGCCTCTCTGGAAACACCATATATTTT.

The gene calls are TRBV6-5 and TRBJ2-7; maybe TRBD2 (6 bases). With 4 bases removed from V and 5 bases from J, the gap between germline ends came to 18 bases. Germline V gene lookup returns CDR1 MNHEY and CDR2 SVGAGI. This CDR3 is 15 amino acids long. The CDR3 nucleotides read TGTGCCAGCAGTTCCCTCGGGGGAGGAAGGCACGAGCAGTACTTC. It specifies CASSSLGGGRHEQYF.

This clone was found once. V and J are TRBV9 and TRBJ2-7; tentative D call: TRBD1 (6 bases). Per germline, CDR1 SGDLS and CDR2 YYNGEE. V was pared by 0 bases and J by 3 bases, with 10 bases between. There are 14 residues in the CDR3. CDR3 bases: TGTGCCAGCAGCGTAGGTCAGGGGCACTACGAGCAGTACTTC. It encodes CASSVGQGHYEQYF. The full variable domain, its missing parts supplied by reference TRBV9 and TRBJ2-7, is DSGVTQTPKHLITATGQRVTLRCSPRSGDLSVYWYQQSLDQGLQFLIQYYNGEERAKGNILERFSAQQFPDLHSELNLSSLELGDSALYFCASSVGQGHYEQYFGPGTRLTVT.

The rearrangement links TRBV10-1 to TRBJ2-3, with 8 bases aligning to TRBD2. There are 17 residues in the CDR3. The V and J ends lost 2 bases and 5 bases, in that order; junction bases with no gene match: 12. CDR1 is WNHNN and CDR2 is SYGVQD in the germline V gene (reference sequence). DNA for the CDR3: TGCGCCAGCAGTGAGATCGGTTGGCGGGGGGCAGAAGATACGCAGTATTTT. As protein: CASSEIGWRGAEDTQYF.

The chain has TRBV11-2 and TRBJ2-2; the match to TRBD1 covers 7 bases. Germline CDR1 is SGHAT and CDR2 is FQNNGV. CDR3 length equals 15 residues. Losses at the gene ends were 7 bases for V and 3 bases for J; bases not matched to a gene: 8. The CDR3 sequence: CASTKGAGYTGELFF. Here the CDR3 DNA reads TGTGCCAGCACCAAGGGGGCTGGGTACACCGGGGAGCTGTTTTTT.

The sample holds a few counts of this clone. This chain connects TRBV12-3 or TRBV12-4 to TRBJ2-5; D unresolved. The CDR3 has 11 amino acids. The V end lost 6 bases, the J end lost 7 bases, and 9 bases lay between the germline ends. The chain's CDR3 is CASSPSGTQYF. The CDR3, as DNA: TGTGCCAGCAGCCCCTCCGGGACCCAGTACTTC.

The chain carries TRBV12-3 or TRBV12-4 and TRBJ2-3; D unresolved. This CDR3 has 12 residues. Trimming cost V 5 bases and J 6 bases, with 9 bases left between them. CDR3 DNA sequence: TGTGCCAGCAGTGTGCAGAGGGATACGCAGTATTTT. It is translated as CASSVQRDTQYF.

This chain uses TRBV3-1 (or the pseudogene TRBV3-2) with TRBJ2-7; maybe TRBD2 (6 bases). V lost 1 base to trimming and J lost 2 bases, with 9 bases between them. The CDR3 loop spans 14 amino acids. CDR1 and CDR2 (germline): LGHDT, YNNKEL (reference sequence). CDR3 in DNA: TGTGCCAGCAGCCAAGTACCGGGAGCCTACGAGCAGTACTTC. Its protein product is CASSQVPGAYEQYF.

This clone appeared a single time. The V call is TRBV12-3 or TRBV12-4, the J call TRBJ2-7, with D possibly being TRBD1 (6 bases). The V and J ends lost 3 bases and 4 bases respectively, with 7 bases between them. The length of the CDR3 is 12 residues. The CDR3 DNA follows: TGTGCCAGCAGTTTGCAGGGGTACGAGCAGTACTTC. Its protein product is CASSLQGYEQYF.

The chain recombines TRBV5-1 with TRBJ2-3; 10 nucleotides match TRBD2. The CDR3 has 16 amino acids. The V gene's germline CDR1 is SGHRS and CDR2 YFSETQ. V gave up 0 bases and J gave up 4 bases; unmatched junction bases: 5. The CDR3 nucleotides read TGCGCCAGCAGCTTGGGGGCTAGCGGGAGACCAGATACGCAGTATTTT. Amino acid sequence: CASSLGASGRPDTQYF.

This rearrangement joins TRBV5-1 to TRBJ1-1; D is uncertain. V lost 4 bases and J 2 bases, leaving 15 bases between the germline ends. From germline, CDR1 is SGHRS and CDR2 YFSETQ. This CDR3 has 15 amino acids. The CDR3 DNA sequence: TGCGCCAGCAGCGCAGCTAGTAGGAAAAACACTGAAGCTTTCTTT. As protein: CASSAASRKNTEAFF.

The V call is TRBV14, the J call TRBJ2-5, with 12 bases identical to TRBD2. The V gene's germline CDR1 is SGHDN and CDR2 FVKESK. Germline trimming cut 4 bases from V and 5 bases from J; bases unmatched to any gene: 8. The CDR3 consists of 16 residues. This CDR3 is CASSLQRTSGEETQYF. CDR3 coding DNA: TGTGCCAGCAGCCTCCAGAGGACTAGCGGGGAGGAGACCCAGTACTTC. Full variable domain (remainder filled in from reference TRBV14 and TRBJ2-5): EAGVTQFPSHSVIEKGQTVTLRCDPISGHDNLYWYRRVMGKEIKFLLHFVKESKQDESGMPNNRFLAERTGGTYSTLKVQPAELEDSGVYFCASSLQRTSGEETQYFGPGTRLLVL.

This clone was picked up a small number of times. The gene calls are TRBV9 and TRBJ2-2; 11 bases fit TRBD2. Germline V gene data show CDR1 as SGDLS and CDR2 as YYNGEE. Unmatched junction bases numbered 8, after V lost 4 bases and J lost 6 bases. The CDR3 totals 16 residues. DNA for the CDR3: TGTGCCAGCAGCTCGTTAGCGGGAGGGGGCCCCGGGGAGCTGTTTTTT. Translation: CASSSLAGGGPGELFF. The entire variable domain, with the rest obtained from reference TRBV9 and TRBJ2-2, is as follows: DSGVTQTPKHLITATGQRVTLRCSPRSGDLSVYWYQQSLDQGLQFLIQYYNGEERAKGNILERFSAQQFPDLHSELNLSSLELGDSALYFCASSSLAGGGPGELFFGEGSRLTVL.

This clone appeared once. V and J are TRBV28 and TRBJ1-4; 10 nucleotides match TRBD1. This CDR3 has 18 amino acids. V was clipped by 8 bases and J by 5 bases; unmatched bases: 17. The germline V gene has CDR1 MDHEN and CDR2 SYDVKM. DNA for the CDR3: TGTGCCAGCTCAGTTTTCGGGACAGGGGAGGACGTGAATGAAAAACTGTTTTTT. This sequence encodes CASSVFGTGEDVNEKLFF.

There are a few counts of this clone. In nucleotides, the CDR3 is TGTGCCAGCTCATTGAACGGGAATAGCAATCAGCCCCAGCATTTT. Its translation: CASSLNGNSNQPQHF. The chain uses TRBV18 and TRBJ1-5; no definite D call. The V gene's germline CDR1 is KGHSH and CDR2 LQKENI. The CDR3 runs to 15 residues. The V end was cut by 5 bases, the J end by 0 bases, with 11 bases between. The entire variable domain, with the rest obtained from reference TRBV18 and TRBJ1-5, is as follows: NAGVMQNPRHLVRRRGQEARLRCSPMKGHSHVYWYRQLPEEGLKFMVYLQKENIIDESGMPKERFSAEFPKEGPSILRIQQVVRGDSAAYFCASSLNGNSNQPQHFGDGTRLSIL.

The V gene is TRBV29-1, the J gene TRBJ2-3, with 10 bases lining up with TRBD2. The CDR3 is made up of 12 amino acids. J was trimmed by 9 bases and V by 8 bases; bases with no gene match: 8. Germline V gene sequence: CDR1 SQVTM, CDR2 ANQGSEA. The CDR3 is CSSGTSAYTQYF. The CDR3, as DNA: TGCAGCTCCGGGACTAGCGCCTACACGCAGTATTTT.

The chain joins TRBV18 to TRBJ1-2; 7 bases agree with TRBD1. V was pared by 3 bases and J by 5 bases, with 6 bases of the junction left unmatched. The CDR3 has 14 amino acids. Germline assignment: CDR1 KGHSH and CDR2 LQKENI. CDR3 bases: TGTGCCAGCTCACCCGACAGGGTCGGTTATGGCTACACCTTC. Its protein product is CASSPDRVGYGYTF.

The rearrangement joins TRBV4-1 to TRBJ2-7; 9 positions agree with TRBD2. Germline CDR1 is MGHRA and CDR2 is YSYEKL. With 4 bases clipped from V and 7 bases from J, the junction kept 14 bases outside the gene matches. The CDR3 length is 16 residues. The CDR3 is CASSRTRGLAGREQYF. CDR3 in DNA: TGCGCCAGCAGCCGGACTAGAGGCCTAGCGGGGAGGGAGCAGTACTTC.